The present TCR beta chain was sequenced within a study of blood T cell repertoires in COVID-19. Study details: The origin of the acute and convalescent COVID-19 samples was the United States, Italy and Spain.

In the original processing: Amplification of reference gene primers provided the estimated nucleated cell counts. Clones were sequenced by immunoSEQ multiplex PCR, and TCRdb holds only the in-frame ones, with some missing. That table is the source of V, J and clone size, and D and trimming were worked out from the DNA. The sample yields over 250,000 clones, 83% seen once. Germline V gives CDR1 SGHDT, CDR2 YYEEEE. V dropped 0 bases and J dropped 6 bases, with 8 bases sitting between them. The CDR3 is made up of 13 amino acids. The receptor comes from a woman aged 50 to 60 who had recovered from COVID-19. Sequenced: peripheral blood. The chain couples TRBV5-6 to TRBJ2-3, with D perhaps matching TRBD2 (6 bases). This CDR3 reads CASSLAAGDTQYF. The CDR3 DNA is TGTGCCAGCAGCTTGGCGGCGGGGGATACGCAGTATTTT.